This is a list of T cell receptor beta chains from one sample in a study of cytomegalovirus exposure and HLA in healthy donors. Repertoires were generated with immunoSEQ multiplex PCR, while TCRdb's copy carries only in-frame clones and drops some. The repertoire holds 160,000 or so clones, approximately 72% seen once, with 2% to 2.5% in the top ten. The sample taken for sequencing was PBMCs. The origin of the receptors is a human donor in good health. CDR3s leave out the opening cysteine and the closing phenylalanine or tryptophan.

>TRBJ2-2|TRBV6-5
ASGRANTGELF
>TRBJ2-5|TRBV19
ASTATGGYETQY
>TRBJ1-1|TRBV9
ASSVQGNTEAF
>TRBJ1-6|TRBV19
ASSTGQGPSPLH
>TRBJ2-5|TRBV9
ASSVGNGIGETQY
>TRBJ2-7|TRBV27
ASNTGLAGSYEQY
>TRBJ2-7|TRBV11-1
ASSFQLQDPQY
>TRBJ2-1|TRBV11-2
ASSPLGGPGEQF
>TRBJ1-1|TRBV25-1
ASTQGASVSHTEAF
>TRBJ1-1|TRBV6-4
ASSKTLNTEAF
>TRBJ2-7|TRBV9
ASSVRDRDFYEQY
>TRBJ1-4|TRBV7-9
ASSFSSRGEKLF
>TRBJ1-1|TRBV5-1
ASSWTGGANTEAF
>TRBJ1-5|TRBV2
ASSEAYRGPNQPQH
>TRBJ1-1|TRBV19
ASSEPPSEAF
>TRBJ1-2|TRBV7-3
ASSLSGLGGYT
>TRBJ1-2|TRBV14
VSSQELHGYGYT
>TRBJ1-5|TRBV6-5
ASSYSPGSNQPQH
>TRBJ2-7|TRBV2
ASKRTGLASRESYEQY
>TRBJ2-5|TRBV27
ASIPRLTGGMETQY